The subject of this entry is one T cell receptor (beta chain). This sample is drawn from a study of shared T cell receptors in the human thymus. Clones were sequenced by immunoSEQ multiplex PCR, and TCRdb holds only the in-frame ones, with some missing. The sample lists about 660,000 clones, around 87% occurring once. V lost 5 bases, J lost 13 bases, and 24 bases stayed unmatched. Germline V lookup: CDR1 MNHEY, CDR2 SMNVEV (reference sequence). The CDR3 loop spans 18 amino acids. These records were also assigned to another study, of human thymus T cells. That work adds: Thymus tissue for the work was resected from patients undergoing corrective heart surgery. Reports from related research described highly overlapping thymic repertoires among unrelated individuals.

What was sequenced was thymocytes. The origin of this receptor is a boy less than two years old with a congenital heart defect. The chain couples TRBV27 to TRBJ1-4; 8 nucleotides align to TRBD1. In nucleotides, the CDR3 is TGTGCCAGCAGTCAACATCCTAAGCCAGGGGGCTCCGTGAAAGGACTGTTTTTT. As protein: CASSQHPKPGGSVKGLFF.